These 30 T cell receptor beta chains were sequenced from one sample in a study of blood T cell repertoires in COVID-19. Repertoires were generated with immunoSEQ multiplex PCR, while TCRdb's copy carries only in-frame clones and drops some. In the table there are about 180,000 clones, 84% of which are singletons. Sequencing was performed on peripheral blood. The receptor source for this set is a human donor in a cohort sampled during active COVID-19.

The chain recombines TRBV13 with TRBJ2-5, with 13 positions matching TRBD2. V shed 3 bases, J shed 5 bases, and the junction held 6 bases outside the gene matches. CDR1 PRHDT and CDR2 FYEKMQ come from the germline V gene (reference sequence). The CDR3 has 16 residues. CDR3 bases: TGTGCCAGCAGCTTCCAGACTAGCGGGGGGCGGGAGACCCAGTACTTC. Encoded protein: CASSFQTSGGRETQYF.

The chain recombines TRBV10-3 with TRBJ2-3, with D maybe TRBD2 (6 bases). This CDR3 is built from 13 residues. V gave up 6 bases and J gave up 1 base, with 8 bases separating them. The germline gives CDR1 ENHRY, CDR2 SYGVKD. The CDR3 DNA reads as TGTGCCATCAGCGGGGGAGGCACAGATACGCAGTATTTT. Its protein product is CAISGGGTDTQYF.

This chain joins TRBV3-1 (or the pseudogene TRBV3-2) and TRBJ1-1; 8 bases are shared with TRBD1. Germline CDR1 is LGHDT and CDR2 is YNNKEL (reference sequence). The CDR3 is made up of 14 amino acids. The J segment lost 5 bases and the V segment lost 1 base, leaving 3 bases of the junction unmatched. This chain's CDR3 is CASSQADRETEAFF. The DNA for the CDR3 is TGTGCCAGCAGCCAAGCGGACAGGGAGACTGAAGCTTTCTTT.

J is TRBJ2-1 and V is TRBV19, with 11 bases aligning to TRBD1. Per germline, CDR1 LNHDA and CDR2 SQIVND (reference sequence). Trimming cost V 8 bases and J 8 bases; bases outside gene matches: 2. This CDR3 has 12 amino acids. DNA of the CDR3: TGTGCCAGTGGACAGGGGGCCGATGAGCAGTTCTTC. This encodes CASGQGADEQFF.

CDR3 sequence reads: CASSKYSGAGSYEQYF. DNA of the CDR3: TGTGCCAGCAGCAAATATAGCGGGGCAGGCTCCTACGAGCAGTACTTC. J is TRBJ2-7 and V is TRBV7-9; 8 nucleotides line up with TRBD2. The V gene end was trimmed by 5 bases and the J gene end by 0 bases; junction bases not matched to a gene: 9. Germline V CDR1 and CDR2: SEHNR, FQNEAQ (reference sequence). This CDR3 contains 16 residues.

The V gene is TRBV5-6, the J gene TRBJ1-1, with 7 bases that match TRBD1. The V segment lost 5 bases and the J segment 4 bases; nucleotides outside the gene matches: 11. CDR1 and CDR2 (germline): SGHDT, YYEEEE. The CDR3 has 15 residues. Written as DNA, the CDR3 is TGTGCCAGCAGACTCCAGGGGGATTGGGTCACTGAAGCTTTCTTT. As protein: CASRLQGDWVTEAFF.

The CDR3 protein is CASSHRQGSYNEQFF. CDR3 bases: TGTGCCAGCAGTCACCGACAGGGGTCCTACAATGAGCAGTTCTTC. The V call is TRBV5-8, the J call TRBJ2-1; TRBD1 matches at 8 bases. The CDR3 runs to 15 residues. Germline lookup yields CDR1 SGHTS and CDR2 YDEGEE. The junction had 5 bases not matched to a gene; V was cut back by 5 bases and J by 1 base.

This sequence joins TRBV18 and TRBJ1-3; no definite D call. This CDR3 spans 11 amino acids. V lost 2 bases, J lost 8 bases, and 4 bases lay in between. Germline CDR1 KGHSH, CDR2 LQKENI. Here the CDR3 DNA reads TGTGCCAGCTCACCAGAGGACACCATATATTTT. As protein: CASSPEDTIYF. Variable domain in full (rest from reference TRBV18 and TRBJ1-3): NAGVMQNPRHLVRRRGQEARLRCSPMKGHSHVYWYRQLPEEGLKFMVYLQKENIIDESGMPKERFSAEFPKEGPSILRIQQVVRGDSAAYFCASSPEDTIYFGEGSWLTVV.

V is TRBV29-1 and J is TRBJ1-6, with 7 bases matching TRBD1. CDR1 is SQVTM, CDR2 ANQGSEA, per germline. V lost 4 bases to trimming and J lost 8 bases; unmatched junction nucleotides: 5. The CDR3 contains 13 residues. CDR3 in amino acids: CSVADREDSPLHF. CDR3 DNA sequence: TGCAGCGTTGCCGACAGGGAAGATTCACCCCTCCACTTT.

The genes are TRBV7-9 and TRBJ2-3, with 10 positions matching TRBD1. Germline-derived CDR1 and CDR2 are SEHNR and FQNEAQ (reference sequence). CDR3 length: 16 amino acids. J lost 1 base, V lost 5 bases, and 6 bases had no gene match. The chain's CDR3 is CASSPPGTGGTDTQYF. The CDR3, as DNA: TGTGCCAGCAGCCCCCCCGGGACAGGGGGCACAGATACGCAGTATTTT.

The V call is TRBV5-1, the J call TRBJ1-2; 9 bases line up with TRBD1. After removal of 6 bases from V and 4 bases from J, the junction contained 7 bases not matched to a gene. Germline-derived CDR1 and CDR2 are SGHRS and YFSETQ. This CDR3 comprises 14 residues. For the CDR3, the DNA is TGCGCCAGCACCATCGGGACAGGGACCTATGGCTACACCTTC. As protein: CASTIGTGTYGYTF.

Turning to this clone: Other DNA sequences from this sample encode an identical CDR3 as well. The chain combines TRBV19 with TRBJ2-6; D call uncertain. The CDR3 length is 13 residues. V was trimmed by 7 bases and J by 0 bases, leaving 4 bases between them. Germline CDR1 LNHDA, CDR2 SQIVND (reference sequence). CDR3 residues: CASTLSGANVLTF. For the CDR3, the DNA is TGTGCCAGTACCCTCTCTGGGGCCAACGTCCTGACTTTC.

This chain uses TRBV4-2 with TRBJ2-5, with D tentatively TRBD1 (6 bases). This CDR3 contains 15 residues. Germline V gives CDR1 LGHNA, CDR2 YNFKEQ. Trimming took off 1 base at V and 4 bases at J, with 13 bases between the two ends. The CDR3 sequence: CASSQGEQGGETQYF. CDR3 coding DNA: TGTGCCAGCAGCCAAGGGGAACAGGGCGGAGAGACCCAGTACTTC.

The CDR3 DNA follows: TGTGCCAGCAGCCCAACACGCGGAGGTCGGTACTTC. Translating it yields CASSPTRGGRYF. The chain employs TRBV14 and TRBJ2-7; weak D call: TRBD2 (5 bases). V lost 4 bases to trimming and J lost 12 bases, with 16 bases between them. The CDR3 sequence is 12 residues long. Germline CDR1 reads SGHDN; CDR2 reads FVKESK. Looking up the rest from reference TRBV14 and TRBJ2-7 gives the full variable domain: EAGVTQFPSHSVIEKGQTVTLRCDPISGHDNLYWYRRVMGKEIKFLLHFVKESKQDESGMPNNRFLAERTGGTYSTLKVQPAELEDSGVYFCASSPTRGGRYFGPGTRLTVT.

The gene calls are TRBV30 and TRBJ2-7, with 12 positions matching TRBD2. Looked up from germline, CDR1 is GTSNPN and CDR2 is SVGIG (reference sequence). This CDR3 contains 15 residues. V lost 1 base to trimming and J lost 3 bases; unmatched junction nucleotides: 4. The DNA for the CDR3 is TGTGCCTGGAGTGGGATACTAGCGGGGGGCTACGAGCAGTACTTC. This gives the protein CAWSGILAGGYEQYF.

This chain joins TRBV19 and TRBJ1-4; TRBD1 matches at 7 bases. The CDR3 extends over 14 amino acids. In germline, CDR1 is LNHDA, CDR2 SQIVND (reference sequence). The J segment lost 4 bases and the V segment lost 5 bases, leaving 4 bases of the junction unmatched. DNA for the CDR3: TGTGCCAGTAGTGCCGGGACAGATAATGAAAAACTGTTTTTT. This encodes CASSAGTDNEKLFF.

A note on this clone: The junction and the germline gene differ at one end; a read error may be behind it. The genes are TRBV2 and TRBJ2-5, with 10 bases matching TRBD2. CDR1 is SNHLY, CDR2 FYNNEI, per germline. The CDR3 consists of 16 residues. The CDR3 region is CASSEVASGGQETQYF. In DNA, the CDR3 is TGTGCCAGCAGCGAAGTGGCTAGCGGGGGTCAAGAGACCCAGTACTTC.

The CDR3 loop reads CASRHTTGGPPDTQYF. The CDR3 nucleotides are TGTGCCAGCAGGCACACAACGGGGGGGCCGCCAGATACGCAGTATTTT. The chain is built from TRBV27 and TRBJ2-3, with 8 bases fitting TRBD2. Germline assignment: CDR1 MNHEY and CDR2 SMNVEV (reference sequence). This CDR3 has 16 residues. The ends lost 6 bases at V and 4 bases at J; junction bases unmatched: 12.

The chain joins TRBV7-8 to TRBJ2-1, with 8 bases aligning to TRBD1. This CDR3 has 18 amino acids. With 1 base clipped from V and 9 bases from J, the junction kept 17 bases outside the gene matches. The V gene's germline CDR1 is SGHVS and CDR2 FQNEAQ. In DNA form, the CDR3 reads TGTGCCAGCAGCTTAGTCCAGGGTGGGGACAGGTCCTGGGGTGAGCAGTTCTTC. It translates to CASSLVQGGDRSWGEQFF.

V gene TRBV2 combines with J gene TRBJ2-4; 12 positions agree with TRBD2. The CDR3 contains 15 residues. Germline CDR1 is SNHLY and CDR2 is FYNNEI. With 6 bases clipped from V and 8 bases from J, the junction kept 8 bases outside the gene matches. The CDR3 protein is CASRLAGGHGHIQYF. For the CDR3, the DNA is TGTGCCAGCAGACTAGCGGGGGGTCACGGACACATTCAGTACTTC.

The gene calls are TRBV19 and TRBJ2-5; 11 nucleotides match TRBD1. The V gene's germline CDR1 is LNHDA and CDR2 SQIVND (reference sequence). This CDR3 has 14 residues. V lost 6 bases and J lost 10; bases outside the gene matches: 10. CDR3 in DNA: TGTGCCAGTAGCCCGGGACAGGGGGACAGTAACCAGTACTTC. It yields the protein CASSPGQGDSNQYF. Together with reference TRBV19 and TRBJ2-5, the CDR3 gives the full variable domain: DGGITQSPKYLFRKEGQNVTLSCEQNLNHDAMYWYRQDPGQGLRLIYYSQIVNDFQKGDIAEGYSVSREKKESFPLTVTSAQKNPTAFYLCASSPGQGDSNQYFGPGTRLLVL.

This rearrangement joins TRBV30 to TRBJ2-3; no definite D call. Trimming stripped 3 bases from V and 6 bases from J, with 7 bases between. The germline gives CDR1 GTSNPN, CDR2 SVGIG (reference sequence). This CDR3 region has 11 residues. CDR3 coding DNA: TGTGCCTGGAGCTTCCGGGATACGCAGTATTTT. Protein: CAWSFRDTQYF.

This clone was observed once. The chain employs TRBV10-1 and TRBJ2-7; D unclear. V was clipped by 0 bases and J by 5 bases, with 8 bases between them. This CDR3 is built from 13 residues. From germline, CDR1 is WNHNN and CDR2 SYGVQD (reference sequence). CDR3 in DNA: TGCGCCAGCAGTGAGTCGCAGGCCCACGAGCAGTACTTC. Amino acid sequence: CASSESQAHEQYF.

This rearrangement joins TRBV7-8 to TRBJ2-5, with D possibly matching TRBD2 (5 bases). Per the germline V gene, CDR1 is SGHVS and CDR2 is FQNEAQ. The length of the CDR3 is 16 residues. V was pared by 5 bases and J by 5 bases, with 21 bases between. The CDR3 loop reads CASSHEQRGLSETQYF. In DNA, the CDR3 is TGTGCCAGCAGCCACGAACAGAGAGGGCTGTCGGAGACCCAGTACTTC.

The chain uses TRBV18 and TRBJ1-3, with D perhaps TRBD1 (6 bases). The germline CDR1 and CDR2 sequences are KGHSH and LQKENI. This CDR3 spans 16 amino acids. The ends were cut back, 2 bases at V and 0 bases at J, with 11 bases in the middle. CDR3 sequence reads: CASSPAGVDSGNTIYF. The CDR3 bases are TGTGCCAGCTCACCAGCAGGGGTTGACTCTGGAAACACCATATATTTT.

V and J are TRBV6-1 and TRBJ1-1; no clear D gene. This CDR3 spans 15 amino acids. Germline V gives CDR1 MNHNS, CDR2 SASEGT. Trimming cost V 2 bases and J 0 bases, with 10 bases left between them. The CDR3 DNA sequence: TGTGCCAGCAGTGAAATCTACGGGGTGAACACTGAAGCTTTCTTT. Protein product: CASSEIYGVNTEAFF.

V gene TRBV7-6 combines with J gene TRBJ2-3; D perhaps matches TRBD2 (6 bases). CDR3 size: 15 residues. V was trimmed by 6 bases and J by 1 base, leaving 14 bases between them. Germline assignment: CDR1 SGHVS and CDR2 FNYEAQ. The chain's CDR3 is CASSYQPGGTDTQYF. The CDR3 DNA is TGTGCCAGCAGTTACCAGCCGGGGGGCACAGATACGCAGTATTTT. The full variable domain, completed using reference TRBV7-6 and TRBJ2-3, is GAGVSQSPRYKVTKRGQDVALRCDPISGHVSLYWYRQALGQGPEFLTYFNYEAQQDKSGLPNDRFSAERPEGSISTLTIQRTEQRDSAMYRCASSYQPGGTDTQYFGPGTRLTVL.

This chain uses TRBV4-1 with TRBJ2-3; 14 bases line up with TRBD2. The CDR3 has 18 amino acids. V gave up 1 base and J gave up 5 bases; unmatched junction bases: 8. Germline V gene sequence: CDR1 MGHRA, CDR2 YSYEKL. The CDR3 region is CASSQGPRLAGGQDTQYF. The CDR3 bases are TGCGCCAGCAGCCAAGGGCCGCGACTAGCGGGGGGGCAAGATACGCAGTATTTT.

This chain's CDR3 is CAWRFKGLEELFF. CDR3 in DNA: TGTGCCTGGAGATTTAAGGGGCTGGAGGAGCTGTTTTTT. The rearrangement joins TRBV30 to TRBJ2-2, with D possibly matching TRBD1 (5 bases). The CDR3 is 13 residues long. Germline assignment: CDR1 GTSNPN and CDR2 SVGIG (reference sequence). Between the trimmed V and J ends, which lost 3 bases and 10 bases, there was a span of 15 bases. The variable domain in full, with the rest retrieved from reference TRBV30 and TRBJ2-2, is SQTIHQWPATLVQPVGSPLSLECTVEGTSNPNLYWYRQAAGRGLQLLFYSVGIGQISSEVPQNLSASRPQDRQFILSSKKLLLSDSGFYLCAWRFKGLEELFFGEGSRLTVL.

The CDR3 region is CASSIGQTTEAFF. In nucleotides, the CDR3 is TGTGCCAGTAGTATCGGACAGACCACTGAAGCTTTCTTT. This rearrangement joins TRBV19 to TRBJ1-1, with D possibly TRBD1 on 6 matching bases. Germline V CDR1 and CDR2: LNHDA, SQIVND (reference sequence). Deletions cut 3 bases from V and 4 bases from J, with 9 bases between. The length of the CDR3 is 13 residues.